Below, one TCR beta chain is given with its context. Antigen specificity is unknown. The data originate from a study of identical twins. TCRdb independently ran MiXCR on the 5' RACE reads; one entry per CDR3 protein. This table has 400,000 to 550,000 distinct CDR3 sequences, roughly an eighth appearing once. Study-level points and caveats: Cross-sectional statistical analysis was relied on for the conclusions, without the same donors being followed. Out-of-frame alpha sequences shared by twins showed excess low generation probability.

The same specimen was also included in a second study, on yellow fever vaccine responses in identical twins.

This TCR came from a woman aged 18 to 35 in good health. Sequenced: CD4+ T cells sorted from blood.

In DNA form, the CDR3 reads TGCAGTGCTGGGCAGGCGGGCTCCTACGAGCAGTACTTC. Protein: CSAGQAGSYEQYF. The chain links TRBV20-1 to TRBJ2-7; TRBD2 might be the D (5 bases). V was cut by 5 bases and J by 0 bases, with 11 bases left in between. The germline V gene has CDR1 DFQATT and CDR2 SNEGSKA (reference sequence). The CDR3 is made up of 13 amino acids.